This T cell receptor (beta chain) derives from a study of human thymus T cells. Resections that were taken during corrective heart surgery supplied the thymus tissue. The V end lost 7 bases, the J end lost 6 bases, and 9 bases lay between the germline ends. The germline CDR1 and CDR2 sequences are MNHNY and SVGAGI (reference sequence). CDR3 size: 11 residues. Measured with immunoSEQ multiplex PCR; TCRdb has only the in-frame clones, and not every one. The profile shows under 95,000 clones, roughly 96% of them singletons. V is TRBV6-6 and J is TRBJ2-5; weak D call: TRBD1 (6 bases). The source material was thymus tissue. This clonotype was obtained from a girl younger than two with a congenital heart defect but otherwise immunologically healthy. CDR3 protein: CASNRDKTQYF. The CDR3 DNA is TGTGCCAGCAACAGGGATAAGACCCAGTACTTC.